The 5 T cell receptor beta chains in this list originate from one sample, sequenced in a study of regulatory T cells. These TCRs are of unknown antigen specificity. Primers: 52 TRBV forward and 13 TRBJ reverse. The assay was immunoSEQ multiplex PCR, and TCRdb's table has in-frame clones only and misses some. The sample records about 30,000 clones, approximately 90% being singletons. Study results and limitations: In CD3G-deficient patients, conventional CD4+ T cells were enriched for hydrophobic CDR3 residues at positions 6 and 7.

Sequenced: conventional CD4+ T cells sorted from blood. The origin of the receptors is a person aged 18 to 30 with CD3G deficiency.

This chain uses TRBV19 with TRBJ2-3; D ambiguous. The ends were cut back, 8 bases at V and 2 bases at J, with 20 bases in the middle. There are 16 residues in the CDR3. From germline, CDR1 is LNHDA and CDR2 SQIVND (reference sequence). The CDR3 DNA sequence: TGTGCCAGTCGACCCCGGACCCCATACTTCACAGATACGCAGTATTTT. Translating gives CASRPRTPYFTDTQYF.

The V and J genes are TRBV10-3 and TRBJ1-1; TRBD1 matches 7 bases. Losses at the gene ends were 4 bases for V and 1 base for J; bases not matched to a gene: 0. The CDR3 has 13 amino acids. CDR1 and CDR2 from the germline V gene are ENHRY and SYGVKD. CDR3 amino acids: CAISGTGNTEAFF. CDR3 DNA sequence: TGTGCCATCAGTGGGACAGGGAACACTGAAGCTTTCTTT.

J is TRBJ2-7 and V is TRBV27; the D is unclear. The CDR3 is made up of 15 amino acids. The germline CDR1 and CDR2 sequences are MNHEY and SMNVEV (reference sequence). V lost 6 bases, J lost 0 bases, and 15 bases lay in between. The CDR3: CASRLGGVSSYEQYF. CDR3 sequence (DNA): TGTGCCAGCAGATTGGGTGGGGTGAGCTCCTACGAGCAGTACTTC.

The count of this clone is one. Germline is not matched at one junction end, which may reflect a read error. Other DNA sequences from this sample encode an identical CDR3 as well. The chain combines TRBV4-3 with TRBJ1-6; tentative D call: TRBD1 (5 bases). The CDR3 is 15 residues long. Germline V lookup: CDR1 LGHNA, CDR2 YSLEER. The CDR3 spells CASSQDNRRESPLHF. CDR3 coding DNA: TGCGCCAGCAGTCAAGATAACCGCAGGGAGTCACCCCTCCACTTT.

The V and J genes are TRBV4-3 and TRBJ2-2; D unclear. The germline CDR1 and CDR2 sequences are LGHNA and YSLEER. This CDR3 has 15 amino acids. V was trimmed by 0 bases and J by 6 bases, leaving 11 bases between them. The CDR3, as DNA: TGCGCCAGCAGCCAAGATACTTGGGGTCCCGGGGAGCTGTTTTTT. Residues: CASSQDTWGPGELFF.